The rows below give T cell receptor beta chains drawn from one sample of a study of blood T cell repertoires in COVID-19. Using immunoSEQ multiplex PCR, the repertoire was profiled, and TCRdb retains in-frame clones only, with some absent. This table has around 300,000 clones, around 90% appearing once. What was sequenced was PBMCs or T cells enriched from blood (not recorded which). These receptors came from a woman aged 45 to 65 who had recovered from COVID-19. CDR3s leave out the opening cysteine and the closing phenylalanine or tryptophan. Each record gives: J gene, V gene, CDR3 protein.

j_gene: TRBJ1-6
v_gene: TRBV7-8
CDR3aa: ASSLEPGQRPISPLH

j_gene: TRBJ2-5
v_gene: TRBV7-2
CDR3aa: ASSVAGVKETQY

j_gene: TRBJ2-3
v_gene: TRBV9
CDR3aa: ASSLTGARTDTQY

j_gene: TRBJ2-2
v_gene: TRBV14
CDR3aa: ASSQPGTTNTGELF

j_gene: TRBJ2-7
v_gene: TRBV19
CDR3aa: ASSIIGTGDSEQY

j_gene: TRBJ1-1
v_gene: TRBV2
CDR3aa: ASRRGGMNTEAF

j_gene: TRBJ2-7
v_gene: TRBV3-1/TRBV3-2
CDR3aa: ASSRGGRYEQY

j_gene: TRBJ1-2
v_gene: TRBV29-1
CDR3aa: SARDSRGGGYT

j_gene: TRBJ2-1
v_gene: TRBV7-3
CDR3aa: ASSLSDIYNEQF

j_gene: TRBJ2-7
v_gene: TRBV11-2
CDR3aa: ASSFQTGVYEQY

j_gene: TRBJ1-6
v_gene: TRBV7-2
CDR3aa: ASSPGVKPSPLH

j_gene: TRBJ2-7
v_gene: TRBV11-3
CDR3aa: ASSWTGSDEQY

j_gene: TRBJ2-3
v_gene: TRBV9
CDR3aa: ASSVEQQTSTDTQY

j_gene: TRBJ2-5
v_gene: TRBV7-2
CDR3aa: ASSVGGPAQETQY

j_gene: TRBJ2-1
v_gene: TRBV11-2
CDR3aa: ASSQSGTSGRGEQF

j_gene: TRBJ2-3
v_gene: TRBV11-3
CDR3aa: ASSLRASGTADTQY

j_gene: TRBJ1-6
v_gene: TRBV15
CDR3aa: ATSRETTGSRNSPLH

j_gene: TRBJ2-5
v_gene: TRBV5-8
CDR3aa: ASSLLAGGFLETQY

j_gene: TRBJ1-4
v_gene: TRBV18
CDR3aa: ASSPGEGPNEKLF

j_gene: TRBJ2-7
v_gene: TRBV27
CDR3aa: ASSGGWGLAYEQY

j_gene: TRBJ1-1
v_gene: TRBV9
CDR3aa: ASSVVGWSTEAF

j_gene: TRBJ2-3
v_gene: TRBV19
CDR3aa: ASSLPSGDTQY

j_gene: TRBJ1-3
v_gene: TRBV28
CDR3aa: ASIEQGSSGNTIY

j_gene: TRBJ2-1
v_gene: TRBV18
CDR3aa: ASSLGQNNEQF

j_gene: TRBJ1-1
v_gene: TRBV7-3
CDR3aa: ASSFLRVRNTEAF

j_gene: TRBJ2-2
v_gene: TRBV5-1
CDR3aa: ASSPGLAGAGELF

j_gene: TRBJ1-1
v_gene: TRBV11-2
CDR3aa: ASSPGGYTEAF

j_gene: TRBJ1-1
v_gene: TRBV28
CDR3aa: ASSGSLGTSTEAF